Listed here are 5 T cell receptor beta chains from one sample, sequenced in a study of T cells in localized non-small cell lung cancer. TCRdb's table, derived via immunoSEQ multiplex PCR, lists solely in-frame clones and lacks some. There are 25,000 to 30,000 clones in the sample; 80% to 85% occur only once, and 5% to 6.5% lies in the top ten. This specimen was peripheral blood mononuclear cells, taken before any cancer treatment. The receptors come from a man between 35 and 75 years old with stage III lung adenocarcinoma.

The J gene is TRBJ1-5, the V gene TRBV10-3; D gene uncertain. The CDR3 consists of 15 residues. The ends were cut back, 3 bases at V and 7 bases at J, with 16 bases in the middle. Germline loops: CDR1 ENHRY, CDR2 SYGVKD. CDR3 nucleotides: TGTGCCATCAGTGATATTGGAGGGTTAGGGCAGCCCCAGCATTTT. As protein: CAISDIGGLGQPQHF.

V gene TRBV14 combines with J gene TRBJ2-3, with a tentative D call TRBD2 (6 bases). Trimming left V 1 base short and J 0 bases short, with 11 bases between. Germline V gene data show CDR1 as SGHDN and CDR2 as FVKESK. This CDR3 comprises 16 residues. CDR3 in DNA: TGTGCCAGCAGCCAAGTCAAAGGGACTAGCACAGATACGCAGTATTTT. Translated: CASSQVKGTSTDTQYF.

This chain joins TRBV5-4 and TRBJ1-3, with TRBD1 as a possible D gene (5 bases). The germline V gene has CDR1 SGHNT and CDR2 YYREEE (reference sequence). V was pared by 1 base and J by 3 bases, with 11 bases between. This CDR3 has 15 amino acids. The CDR3 loop reads CASSLQLGGGNTIYF. The CDR3 DNA sequence: TGTGCCAGCAGCTTGCAGCTCGGGGGTGGAAACACCATATATTTT.

The CDR3 protein is CASSLRTNQETQYF. In nucleotides, the CDR3 is TGTGCCAGCAGCTTGAGGACAAACCAAGAGACCCAGTACTTC. This chain links TRBV5-4 with TRBJ2-5, with D tentatively TRBD1 (5 bases). Trimming shortened V by 1 base and J by 0 bases, and 7 bases separated the two germline ends. CDR1 and CDR2 from the germline V gene are SGHNT and YYREEE (reference sequence). This CDR3 region has 14 residues.

The chain links TRBV11-2 to TRBJ2-5; D not resolved. The CDR3 extends over 12 amino acids. Germline V gene sequence: CDR1 SGHAT, CDR2 FQNNGV. The ends were cut back, 1 base at V and 5 bases at J, with 5 bases in the middle. The CDR3 loop is CASSLVLETQYF. The CDR3 DNA follows: TGTGCCAGCAGCTTAGTATTGGAGACCCAGTACTTC.